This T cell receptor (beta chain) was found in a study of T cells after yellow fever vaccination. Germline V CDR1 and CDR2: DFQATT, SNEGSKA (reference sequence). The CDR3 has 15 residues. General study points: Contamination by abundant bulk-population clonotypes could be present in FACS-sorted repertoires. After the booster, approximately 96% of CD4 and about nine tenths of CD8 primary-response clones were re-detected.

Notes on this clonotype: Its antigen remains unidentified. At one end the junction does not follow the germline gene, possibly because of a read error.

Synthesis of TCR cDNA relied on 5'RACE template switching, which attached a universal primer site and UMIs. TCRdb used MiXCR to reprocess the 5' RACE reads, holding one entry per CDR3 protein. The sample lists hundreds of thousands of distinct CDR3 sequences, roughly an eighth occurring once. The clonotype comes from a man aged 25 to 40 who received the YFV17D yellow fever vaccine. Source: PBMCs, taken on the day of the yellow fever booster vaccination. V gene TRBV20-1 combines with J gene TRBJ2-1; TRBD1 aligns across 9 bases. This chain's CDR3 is CSANPGQGSAVPSNF. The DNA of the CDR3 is TGCAGTGCTAACCCCGGACAGGGGAGCGCGGTCCCCTCCAACTTC.